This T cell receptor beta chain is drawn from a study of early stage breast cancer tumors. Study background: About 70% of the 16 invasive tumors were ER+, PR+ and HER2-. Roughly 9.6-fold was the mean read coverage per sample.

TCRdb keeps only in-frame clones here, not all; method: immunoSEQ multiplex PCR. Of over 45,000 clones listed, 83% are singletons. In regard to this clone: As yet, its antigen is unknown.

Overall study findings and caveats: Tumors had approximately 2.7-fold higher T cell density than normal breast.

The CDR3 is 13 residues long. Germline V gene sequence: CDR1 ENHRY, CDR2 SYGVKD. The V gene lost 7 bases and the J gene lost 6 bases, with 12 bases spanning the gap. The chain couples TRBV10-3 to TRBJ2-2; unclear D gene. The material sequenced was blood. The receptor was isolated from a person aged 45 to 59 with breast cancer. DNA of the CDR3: TGTGCCATCATTAGAGAAGGGTCCGGGGAGCTGTTTTTT. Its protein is CAIIREGSGELFF.